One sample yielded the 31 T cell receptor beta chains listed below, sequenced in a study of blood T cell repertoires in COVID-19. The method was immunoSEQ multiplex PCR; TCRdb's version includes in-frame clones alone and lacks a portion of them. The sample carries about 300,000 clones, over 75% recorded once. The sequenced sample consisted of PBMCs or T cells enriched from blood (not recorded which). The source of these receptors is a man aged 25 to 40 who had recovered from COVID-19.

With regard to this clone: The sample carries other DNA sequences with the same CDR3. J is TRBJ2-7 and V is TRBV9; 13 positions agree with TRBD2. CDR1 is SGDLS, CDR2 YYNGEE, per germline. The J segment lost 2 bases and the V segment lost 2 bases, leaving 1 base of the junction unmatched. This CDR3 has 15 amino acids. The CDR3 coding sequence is TGTGCCAGCAGCGTTGGGACTAGCGGGGCCTACGAGCAGTACTTC. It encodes CASSVGTSGAYEQYF.

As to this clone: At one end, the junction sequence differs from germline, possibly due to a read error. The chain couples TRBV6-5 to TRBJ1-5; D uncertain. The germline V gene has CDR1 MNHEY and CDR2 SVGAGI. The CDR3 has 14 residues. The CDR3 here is CASSDSILNQPQHF. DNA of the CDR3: TGTGCCAGCAGTGACTCCATTCTAAATCAGCCCCAGCATTTT.

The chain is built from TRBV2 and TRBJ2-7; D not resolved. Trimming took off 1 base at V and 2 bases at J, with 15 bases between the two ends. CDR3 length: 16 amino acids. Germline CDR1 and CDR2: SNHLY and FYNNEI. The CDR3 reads CASSEGPSVRAYEQYF. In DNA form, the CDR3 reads TGTGCCAGCAGTGAAGGCCCGAGCGTAAGAGCCTACGAGCAGTACTTC. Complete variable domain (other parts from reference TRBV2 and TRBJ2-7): EPEVTQTPSHQVTQMGQEVILRCVPISNHLYFYWYRQILGQKVEFLVSFYNNEISEKSEIFDDQFSVERPDGSNFTLKIRSTKLEDSAMYFCASSEGPSVRAYEQYFGPGTRLTVT.

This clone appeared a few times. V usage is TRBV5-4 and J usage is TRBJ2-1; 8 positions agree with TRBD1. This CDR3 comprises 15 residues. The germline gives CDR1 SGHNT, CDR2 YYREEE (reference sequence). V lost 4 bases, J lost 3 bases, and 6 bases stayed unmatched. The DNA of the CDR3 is TGTGCCAGCAGCGCCGACAGGGGTGACTACAATGAGCAGTTCTTC. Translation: CASSADRGDYNEQFF.

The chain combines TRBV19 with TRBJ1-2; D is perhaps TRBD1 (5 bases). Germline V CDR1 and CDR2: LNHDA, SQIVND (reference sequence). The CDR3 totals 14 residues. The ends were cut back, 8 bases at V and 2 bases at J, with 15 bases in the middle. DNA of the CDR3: TGTGCCAGTCTGGATCGGGGGACCAACTATGGCTACACCTTC. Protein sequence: CASLDRGTNYGYTF.

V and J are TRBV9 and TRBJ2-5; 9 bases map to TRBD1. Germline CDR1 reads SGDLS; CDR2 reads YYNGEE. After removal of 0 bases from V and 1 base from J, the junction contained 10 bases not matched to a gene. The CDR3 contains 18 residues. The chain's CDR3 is CASSVGVTGGRSQETQYF. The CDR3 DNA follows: TGTGCCAGCAGCGTAGGGGTGACAGGGGGGAGGTCCCAAGAGACCCAGTACTTC.

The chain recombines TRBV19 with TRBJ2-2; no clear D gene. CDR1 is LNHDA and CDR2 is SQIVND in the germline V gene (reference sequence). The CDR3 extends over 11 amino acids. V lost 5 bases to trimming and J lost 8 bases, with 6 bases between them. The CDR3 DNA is TGTGCCAGTAGTCCCCCGGGGGAGCTGTTTTTT. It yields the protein CASSPPGELFF.

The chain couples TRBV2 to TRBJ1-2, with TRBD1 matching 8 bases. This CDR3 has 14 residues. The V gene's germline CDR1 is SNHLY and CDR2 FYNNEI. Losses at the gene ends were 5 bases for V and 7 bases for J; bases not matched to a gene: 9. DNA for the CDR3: TGTGCCAGCAGTCGCCCGACAGGGGACTCTGGCTACACCTTC. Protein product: CASSRPTGDSGYTF.

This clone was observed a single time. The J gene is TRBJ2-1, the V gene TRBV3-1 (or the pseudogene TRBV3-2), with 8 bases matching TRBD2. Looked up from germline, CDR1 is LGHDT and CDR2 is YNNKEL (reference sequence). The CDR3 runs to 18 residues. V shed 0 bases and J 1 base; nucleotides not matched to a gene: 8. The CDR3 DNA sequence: TGTGCCAGCAGCCAAGAGTGGAGCGGGAGAGGATCCTACAATGAGCAGTTCTTC. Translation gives CASSQEWSGRGSYNEQFF.

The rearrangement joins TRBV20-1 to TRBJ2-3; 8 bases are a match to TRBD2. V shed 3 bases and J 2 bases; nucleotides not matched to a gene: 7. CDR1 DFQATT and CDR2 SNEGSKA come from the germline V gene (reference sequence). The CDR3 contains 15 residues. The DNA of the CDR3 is TGCAGTGCTAGTGTCAGCGGGGGACCCACAGATACGCAGTATTTT. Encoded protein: CSASVSGGPTDTQYF.

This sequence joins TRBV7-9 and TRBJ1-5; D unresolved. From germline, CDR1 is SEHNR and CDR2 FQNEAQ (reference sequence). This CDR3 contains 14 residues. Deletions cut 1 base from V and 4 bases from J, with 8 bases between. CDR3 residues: CASSLEGGNQPQHF. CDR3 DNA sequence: TGTGCCAGCAGCTTAGAGGGAGGGAATCAGCCCCAGCATTTT. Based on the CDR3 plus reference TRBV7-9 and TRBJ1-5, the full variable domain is DTGVSQNPRHKITKRGQNVTFRCDPISEHNRLYWYRQTLGQGPEFLTYFQNEAQLEKSRLLSDRFSAERPKGSFSTLEIQRTEQGDSAMYLCASSLEGGNQPQHFGDGTRLSIL.

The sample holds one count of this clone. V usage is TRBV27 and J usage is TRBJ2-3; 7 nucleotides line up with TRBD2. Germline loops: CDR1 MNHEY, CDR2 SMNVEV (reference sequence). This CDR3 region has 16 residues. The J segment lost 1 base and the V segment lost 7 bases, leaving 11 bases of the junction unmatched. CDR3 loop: CASTNRAGVRTDTQYF. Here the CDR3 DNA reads TGTGCCAGCACCAATCGGGCGGGGGTCCGCACAGATACGCAGTATTTT.

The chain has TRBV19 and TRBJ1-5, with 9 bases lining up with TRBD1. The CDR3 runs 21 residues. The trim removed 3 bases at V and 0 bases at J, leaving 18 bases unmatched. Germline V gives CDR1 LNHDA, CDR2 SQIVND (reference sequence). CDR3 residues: CASSMRDREWRGQYSNQPQHF. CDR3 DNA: TGTGCCAGTAGTATGAGGGACAGGGAGTGGAGGGGACAATATAGCAATCAGCCCCAGCATTTT.

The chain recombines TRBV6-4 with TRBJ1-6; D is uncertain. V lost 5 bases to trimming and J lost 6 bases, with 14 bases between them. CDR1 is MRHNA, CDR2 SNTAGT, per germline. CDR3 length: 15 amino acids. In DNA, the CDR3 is TGTGCCAGCAGTTTGGAGGAGGGCGGTAATTCACCCCTCCACTTT. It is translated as CASSLEEGGNSPLHF.

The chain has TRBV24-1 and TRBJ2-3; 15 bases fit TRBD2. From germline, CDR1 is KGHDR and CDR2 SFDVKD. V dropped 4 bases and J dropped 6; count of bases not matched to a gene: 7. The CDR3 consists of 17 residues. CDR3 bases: TGTGCCACCAGTGAACGGACTAGCGGGAGGGAATCTGATACGCAGTATTTT. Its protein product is CATSERTSGRESDTQYF.

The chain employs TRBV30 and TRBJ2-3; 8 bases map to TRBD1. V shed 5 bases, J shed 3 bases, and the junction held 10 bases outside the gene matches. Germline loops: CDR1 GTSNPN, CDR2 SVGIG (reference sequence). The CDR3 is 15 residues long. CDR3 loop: CAWAASGGGTDTQYF. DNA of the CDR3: TGTGCCTGGGCCGCCTCAGGGGGCGGGACAGATACGCAGTATTTT.

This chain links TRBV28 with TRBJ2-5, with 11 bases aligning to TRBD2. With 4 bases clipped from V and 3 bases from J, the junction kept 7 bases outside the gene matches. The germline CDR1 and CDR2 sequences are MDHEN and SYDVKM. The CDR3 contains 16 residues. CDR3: CASSSGASGGKETQYF. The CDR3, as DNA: TGTGCCAGCAGTTCCGGGGCTAGCGGGGGGAAAGAGACCCAGTACTTC.

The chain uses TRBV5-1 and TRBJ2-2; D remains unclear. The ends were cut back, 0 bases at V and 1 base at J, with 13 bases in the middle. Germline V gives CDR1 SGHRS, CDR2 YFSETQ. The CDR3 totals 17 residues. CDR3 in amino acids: CASSLGPRGENTGELFF. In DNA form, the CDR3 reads TGCGCCAGCAGCTTGGGTCCCCGCGGCGAGAACACCGGGGAGCTGTTTTTT.

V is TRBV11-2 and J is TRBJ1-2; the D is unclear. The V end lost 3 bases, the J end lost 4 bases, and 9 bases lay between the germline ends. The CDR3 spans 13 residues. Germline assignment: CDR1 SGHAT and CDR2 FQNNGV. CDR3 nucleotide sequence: TGTGCCAGCAGCTTGGCGGCCTCCTATGGCTACACCTTC. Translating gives CASSLAASYGYTF.

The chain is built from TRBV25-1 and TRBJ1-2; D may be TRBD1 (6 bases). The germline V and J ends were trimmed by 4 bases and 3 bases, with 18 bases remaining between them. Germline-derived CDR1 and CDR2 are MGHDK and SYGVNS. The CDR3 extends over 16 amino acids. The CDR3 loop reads CASSARGKGGDYGYTF. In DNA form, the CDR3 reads TGTGCCAGCAGTGCAAGGGGAAAGGGGGGGGACTATGGCTACACCTTC.

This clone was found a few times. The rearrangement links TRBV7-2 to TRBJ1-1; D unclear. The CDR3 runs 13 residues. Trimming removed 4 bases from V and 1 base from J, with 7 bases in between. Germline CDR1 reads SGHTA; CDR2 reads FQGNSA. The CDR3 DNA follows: TGTGCCAGCAGCTCGCGCCGGAACACTGAAGCTTTCTTT. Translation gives CASSSRRNTEAFF. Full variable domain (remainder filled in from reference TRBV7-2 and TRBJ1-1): GAGVSQSPSNKVTEKGKDVELRCDPISGHTALYWYRQSLGQGLEFLIYFQGNSAPDKSGLPSDRFSAERTGGSVSTLTIQRTQQEDSAVYLCASSSRRNTEAFFGQGTRLTVV.

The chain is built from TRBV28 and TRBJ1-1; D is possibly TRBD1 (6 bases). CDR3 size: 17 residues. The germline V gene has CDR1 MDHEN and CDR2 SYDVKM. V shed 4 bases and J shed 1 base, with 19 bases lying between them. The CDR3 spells CASSSSFLGTRNTEAFF. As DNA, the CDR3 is TGTGCCAGCAGTTCCTCCTTCCTCGGGACAAGGAACACTGAAGCTTTCTTT.

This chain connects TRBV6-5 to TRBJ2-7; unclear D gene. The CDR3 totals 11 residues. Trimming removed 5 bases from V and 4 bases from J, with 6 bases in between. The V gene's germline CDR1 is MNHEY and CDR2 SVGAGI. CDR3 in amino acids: CASSRWYEQYF. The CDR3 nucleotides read TGTGCCAGCAGTCGGTGGTACGAGCAGTACTTC.

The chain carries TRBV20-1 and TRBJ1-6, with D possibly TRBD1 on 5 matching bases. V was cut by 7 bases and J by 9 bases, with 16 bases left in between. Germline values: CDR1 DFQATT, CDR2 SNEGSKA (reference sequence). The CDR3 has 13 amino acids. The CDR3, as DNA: TGCAGTGTTAGTGCGGGGACTGGTTCACCCCTCCACTTT. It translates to CSVSAGTGSPLHF.

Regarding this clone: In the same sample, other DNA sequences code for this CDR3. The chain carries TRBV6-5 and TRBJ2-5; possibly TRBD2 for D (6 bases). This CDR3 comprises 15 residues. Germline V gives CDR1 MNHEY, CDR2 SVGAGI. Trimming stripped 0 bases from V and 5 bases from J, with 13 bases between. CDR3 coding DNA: TGTGCCAGCAGTTACTCGGGGGGAGGCGGGGAGACCCAGTACTTC. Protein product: CASSYSGGGGETQYF.

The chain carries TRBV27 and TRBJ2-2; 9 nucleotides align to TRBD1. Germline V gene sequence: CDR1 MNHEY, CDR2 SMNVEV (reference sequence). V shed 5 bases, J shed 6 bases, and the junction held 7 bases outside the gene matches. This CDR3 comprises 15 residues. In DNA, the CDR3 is TGTGCCAGCAGTCCCGGGACAGGGAAAGCCGGGGAGCTGTTTTTT. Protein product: CASSPGTGKAGELFF.

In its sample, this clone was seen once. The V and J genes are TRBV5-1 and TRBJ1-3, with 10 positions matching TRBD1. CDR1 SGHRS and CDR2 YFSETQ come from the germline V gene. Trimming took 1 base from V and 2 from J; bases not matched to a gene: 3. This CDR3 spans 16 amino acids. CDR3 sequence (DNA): TGCGCCAGCAGCTTGCTGGACAGGGGGACTGGAAACACCATATATTTT. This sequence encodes CASSLLDRGTGNTIYF.

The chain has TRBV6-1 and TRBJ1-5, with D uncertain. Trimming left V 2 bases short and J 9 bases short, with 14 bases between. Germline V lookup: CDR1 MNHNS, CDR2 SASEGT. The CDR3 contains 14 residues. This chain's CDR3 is CASSEPPGRRPQHF. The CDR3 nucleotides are TGTGCCAGCAGTGAACCTCCCGGGAGGCGGCCCCAGCATTTT.

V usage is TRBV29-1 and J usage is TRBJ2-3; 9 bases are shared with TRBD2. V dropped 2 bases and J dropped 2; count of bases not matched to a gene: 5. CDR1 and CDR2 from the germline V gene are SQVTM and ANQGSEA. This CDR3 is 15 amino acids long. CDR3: CSVEKRGASTDTQYF. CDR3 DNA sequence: TGCAGCGTTGAAAAGCGGGGGGCCTCCACAGATACGCAGTATTTT.

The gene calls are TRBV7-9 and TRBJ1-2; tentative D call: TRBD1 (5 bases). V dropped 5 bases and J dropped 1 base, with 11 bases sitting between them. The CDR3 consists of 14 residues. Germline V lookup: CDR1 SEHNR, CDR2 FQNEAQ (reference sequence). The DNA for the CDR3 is TGTGCCAGCAGCCCGACAGTTATTAACTATGGCTACACCTTC. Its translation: CASSPTVINYGYTF.

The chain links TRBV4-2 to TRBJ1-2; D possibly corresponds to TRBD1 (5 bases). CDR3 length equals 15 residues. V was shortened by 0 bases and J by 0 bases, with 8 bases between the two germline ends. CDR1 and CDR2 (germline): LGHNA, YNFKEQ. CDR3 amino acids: CASSQDDSTNYGYTF. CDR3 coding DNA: TGTGCCAGCAGCCAAGATGACAGCACTAACTATGGCTACACCTTC.